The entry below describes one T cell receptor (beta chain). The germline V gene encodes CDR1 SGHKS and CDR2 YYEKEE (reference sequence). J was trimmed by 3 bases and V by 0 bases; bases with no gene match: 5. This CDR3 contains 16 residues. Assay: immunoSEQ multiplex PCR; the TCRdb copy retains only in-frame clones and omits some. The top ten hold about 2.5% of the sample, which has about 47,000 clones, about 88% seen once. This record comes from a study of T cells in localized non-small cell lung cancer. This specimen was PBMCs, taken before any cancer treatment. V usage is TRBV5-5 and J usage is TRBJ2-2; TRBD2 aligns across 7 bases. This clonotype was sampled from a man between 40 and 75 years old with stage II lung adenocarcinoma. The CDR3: CASSLVTGLYTGELFF. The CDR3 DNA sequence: TGTGCCAGCAGCTTGGTTACGGGACTATACACCGGGGAGCTGTTTTTT. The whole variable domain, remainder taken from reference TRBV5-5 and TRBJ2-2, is DAGVTQSPTHLIKTRGQQVTLRCSPISGHKSVSWYQQVLGQGPQFIFQYYEKEERGRGNFPDRFSARQFPNYSSELNVNALLLGDSALYLCASSLVTGLYTGELFFGEGSRLTVL.